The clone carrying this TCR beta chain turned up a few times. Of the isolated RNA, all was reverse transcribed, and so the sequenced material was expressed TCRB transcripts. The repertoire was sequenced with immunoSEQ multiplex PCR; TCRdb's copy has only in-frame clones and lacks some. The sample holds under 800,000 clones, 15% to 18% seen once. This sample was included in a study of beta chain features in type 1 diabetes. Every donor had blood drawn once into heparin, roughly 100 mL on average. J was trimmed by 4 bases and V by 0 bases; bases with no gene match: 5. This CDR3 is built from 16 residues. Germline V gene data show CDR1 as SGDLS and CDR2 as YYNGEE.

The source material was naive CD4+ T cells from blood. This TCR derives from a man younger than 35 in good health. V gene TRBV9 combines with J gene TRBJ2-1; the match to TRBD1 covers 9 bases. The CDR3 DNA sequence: TGTGCCAGCAGCGTAGAACCGGGACAGGGATACAATGAGCAGTTCTTC. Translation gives CASSVEPGQGYNEQFF. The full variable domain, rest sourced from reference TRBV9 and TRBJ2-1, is DSGVTQTPKHLITATGQRVTLRCSPRSGDLSVYWYQQSLDQGLQFLIQYYNGEERAKGNILERFSAQQFPDLHSELNLSSLELGDSALYFCASSVEPGQGYNEQFFGPGTRLTVL.